This T cell receptor beta chain was sequenced in a study of T cells of healthy individuals. A single record per CDR3 protein comes from TCRdb applying MiXCR to the 5' RACE reads. Among around 100,000 distinct CDR3 sequences listed, roughly a sixth were seen once. V trimming: 6 bases; J trimming: 4 bases; junction bases outside the gene matches: 8. This CDR3 has 14 residues. Per the germline V gene, CDR1 is MNHEY and CDR2 is SVGAGI. There are many counts of this clonotype. This chain connects TRBV6-5 to TRBJ1-1, with TRBD1 matching 7 bases. This receptor was identified in a human donor in good health. CDR3 DNA: TGTGCCAGCAGAGACAGGGCCACAAGCACTGAAGCTTTCTTT. This encodes CASRDRATSTEAFF.